Here is one T cell receptor (beta chain) with its context. This specimen comes from a study of blood T cell repertoires in COVID-19. Background on the study: The origin of the acute and convalescent COVID-19 samples was the United States, Italy and Spain.

CDR1 is MNHEY and CDR2 is SVGEGT in the germline V gene. V was trimmed by 0 bases and J by 0 bases, leaving 15 bases between them. The length of the CDR3 is 18 residues. As originally analysed: The assay estimated nucleated cells by amplifying reference gene primers. Using immunoSEQ multiplex PCR, the repertoire was profiled, and TCRdb retains in-frame clones only, with some absent. V, J and clone size reflect that table, while D and trimming were determined from the DNA. The sample contains around 250,000 clones, approximately 88% of which appear only once. Participants, roughly 18 to 100 years old, spanned about 26 US areas.

The TCR was taken from a woman between 40 and 50 years old with acute COVID-19. Sequenced input: PBMCs or T cells enriched from blood (not recorded which). This chain connects TRBV6-2 or TRBV6-3 to TRBJ1-5; possibly TRBD1 for D (6 bases). CDR3: CASSYSAQGISSNQPQHF. In DNA, the CDR3 is TGTGCCAGCAGTTACTCGGCGCAGGGGATTTCTAGCAATCAGCCCCAGCATTTT.